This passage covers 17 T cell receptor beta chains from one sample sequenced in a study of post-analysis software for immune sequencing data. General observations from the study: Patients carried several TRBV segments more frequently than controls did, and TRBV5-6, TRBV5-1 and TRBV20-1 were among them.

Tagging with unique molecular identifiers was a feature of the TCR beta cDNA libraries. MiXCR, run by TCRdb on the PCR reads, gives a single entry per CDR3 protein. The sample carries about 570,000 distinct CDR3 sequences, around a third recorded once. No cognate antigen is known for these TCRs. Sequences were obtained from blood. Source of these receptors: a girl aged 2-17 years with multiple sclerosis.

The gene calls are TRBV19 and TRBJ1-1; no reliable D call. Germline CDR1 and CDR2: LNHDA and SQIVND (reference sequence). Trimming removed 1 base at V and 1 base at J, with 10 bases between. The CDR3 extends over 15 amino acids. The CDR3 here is CASSIVGSSNTEAFF. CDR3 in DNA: TGTGCCAGTAGTATAGTCGGCAGCTCGAACACTGAAGCTTTCTTT.

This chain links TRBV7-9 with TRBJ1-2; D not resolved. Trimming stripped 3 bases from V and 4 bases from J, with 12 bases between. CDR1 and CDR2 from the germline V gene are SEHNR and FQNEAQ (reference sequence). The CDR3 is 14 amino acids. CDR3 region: CASSFYEESYGYTF. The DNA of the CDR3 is TGTGCCAGCAGCTTTTATGAGGAGAGCTATGGCTACACCTTC.

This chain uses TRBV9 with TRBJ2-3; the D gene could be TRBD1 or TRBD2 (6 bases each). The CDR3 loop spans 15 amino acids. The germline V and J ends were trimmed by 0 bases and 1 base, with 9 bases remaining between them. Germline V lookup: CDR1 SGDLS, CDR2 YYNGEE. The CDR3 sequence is CASSVVGGGTDTQYF. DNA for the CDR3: TGTGCCAGCAGCGTAGTGGGGGGCGGCACAGATACGCAGTATTTT.

CDR3 sequence: CSAPLAGPWGEQYF. The CDR3 nucleotides are TGCAGTGCTCCACTAGCGGGGCCGTGGGGTGAGCAGTACTTC. This rearrangement joins TRBV20-1 to TRBJ2-7; 10 nucleotides match TRBD2. V was clipped by 5 bases and J by 7 bases; unmatched bases: 11. The germline V gene has CDR1 DFQATT and CDR2 SNEGSKA (reference sequence). CDR3 length: 14 residues.

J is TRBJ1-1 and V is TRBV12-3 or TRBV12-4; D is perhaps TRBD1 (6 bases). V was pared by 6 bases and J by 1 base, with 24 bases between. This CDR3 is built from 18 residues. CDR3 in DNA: TGTGCCAGCAGCCCAATCCATACTGGACAGTCCCAGAACACTGAAGCTTTCTTT. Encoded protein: CASSPIHTGQSQNTEAFF.

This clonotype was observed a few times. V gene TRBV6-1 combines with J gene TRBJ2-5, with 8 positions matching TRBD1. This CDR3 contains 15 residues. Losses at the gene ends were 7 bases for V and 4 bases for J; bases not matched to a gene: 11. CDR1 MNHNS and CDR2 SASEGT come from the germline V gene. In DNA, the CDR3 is TGTGCCAGCAACCCGGCCCAGGGGGCGGGAGAGACCCAGTACTTC. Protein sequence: CASNPAQGAGETQYF.

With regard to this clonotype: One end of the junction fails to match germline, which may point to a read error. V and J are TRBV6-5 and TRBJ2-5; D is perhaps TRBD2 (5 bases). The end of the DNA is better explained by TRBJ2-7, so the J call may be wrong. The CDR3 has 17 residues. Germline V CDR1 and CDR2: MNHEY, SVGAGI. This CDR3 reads CVSSYRRLGVRWDEQYF. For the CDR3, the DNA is TGTGTCAGCAGTTACCGACGCCTCGGGGTCCGATGGGACGAGCAGTACTTC.

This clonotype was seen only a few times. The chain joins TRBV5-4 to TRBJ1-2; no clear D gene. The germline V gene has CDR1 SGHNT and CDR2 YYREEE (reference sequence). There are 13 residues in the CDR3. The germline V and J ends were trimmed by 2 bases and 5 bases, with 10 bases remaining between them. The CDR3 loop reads CASSLAGRYGYTF. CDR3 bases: TGTGCCAGCAGCTTAGCAGGACGGTATGGCTACACCTTC. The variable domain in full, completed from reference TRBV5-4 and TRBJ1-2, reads ETGVTQSPTHLIKTRGQQVTLRCSSQSGHNTVSWYQQALGQGPQFIFQYYREEENGRGNFPPRFSGLQFPNYSSELNVNALELDDSALYLCASSLAGRYGYTFGSGTRLTVV.

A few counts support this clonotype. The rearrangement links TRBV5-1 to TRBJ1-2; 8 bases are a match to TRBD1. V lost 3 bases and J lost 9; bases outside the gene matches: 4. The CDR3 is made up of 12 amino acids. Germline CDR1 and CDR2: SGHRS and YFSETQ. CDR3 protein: CASSSDRGSYTF. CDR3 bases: TGCGCCAGCAGCTCTGACAGGGGAAGCTACACCTTC.

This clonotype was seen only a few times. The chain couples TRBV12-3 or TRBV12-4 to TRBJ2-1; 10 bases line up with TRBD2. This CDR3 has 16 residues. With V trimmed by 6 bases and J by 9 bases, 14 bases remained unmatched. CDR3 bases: TGTGCCAGCAGCCCCGCGGGGAGCGGGGGGGCCCTTGAGCAGTTCTTC. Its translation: CASSPAGSGGALEQFF.

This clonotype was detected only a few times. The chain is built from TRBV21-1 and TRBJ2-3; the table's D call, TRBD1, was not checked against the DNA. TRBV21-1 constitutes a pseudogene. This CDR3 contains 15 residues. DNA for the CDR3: TGTGCCAGCAGGCCGGGACAGGGCGCCACAGATACGCAGTATTTT. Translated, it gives CASRPGQGATDTQYF.

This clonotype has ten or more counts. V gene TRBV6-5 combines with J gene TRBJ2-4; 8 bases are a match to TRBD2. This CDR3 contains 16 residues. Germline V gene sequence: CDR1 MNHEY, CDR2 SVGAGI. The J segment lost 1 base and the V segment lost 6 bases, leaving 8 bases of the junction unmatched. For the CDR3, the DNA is TGTGCCAGCAGCTTAGCGGGATCTTCTGCCAAAAACATTCAGTACTTC. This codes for CASSLAGSSAKNIQYF.

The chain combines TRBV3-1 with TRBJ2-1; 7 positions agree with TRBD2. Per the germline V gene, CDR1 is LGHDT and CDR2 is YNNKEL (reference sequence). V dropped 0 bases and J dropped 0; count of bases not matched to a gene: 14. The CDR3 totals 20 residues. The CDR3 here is CASSQDYPPQRGNSYNEQFF. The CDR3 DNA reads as TGTGCCAGCAGCCAAGACTATCCCCCTCAGCGGGGAAACTCCTACAATGAGCAGTTCTTC.

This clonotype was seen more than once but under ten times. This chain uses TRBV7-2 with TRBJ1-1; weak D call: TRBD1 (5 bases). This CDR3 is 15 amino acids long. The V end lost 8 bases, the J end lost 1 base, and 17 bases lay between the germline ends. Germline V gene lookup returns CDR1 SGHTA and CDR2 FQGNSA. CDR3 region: CASGPGPWGNTEAFF. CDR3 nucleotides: TGTGCCAGCGGTCCGGGGCCCTGGGGGAACACTGAAGCTTTCTTT.

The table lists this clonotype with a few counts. The CDR3 DNA reads TGCGCCAGCAGCGCCTCACGGGGCTATGGCTACACCTTC. This gives the protein CASSASRGYGYTF. The chain has TRBV5-1 and TRBJ1-2; no definite D call. In germline, CDR1 is SGHRS, CDR2 YFSETQ. The CDR3 runs to 13 residues. V lost 4 bases and J lost 4, with 11 bases in between.

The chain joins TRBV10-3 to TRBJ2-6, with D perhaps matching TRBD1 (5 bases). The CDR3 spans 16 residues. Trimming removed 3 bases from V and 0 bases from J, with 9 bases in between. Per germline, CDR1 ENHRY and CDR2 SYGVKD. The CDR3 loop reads CAISDGAVSGANVLTF. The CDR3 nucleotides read TGTGCCATCAGTGATGGGGCGGTCTCTGGGGCCAACGTCCTGACTTTC.

CDR3 in amino acids: CASSLAAGPRSYNEQFF. DNA of the CDR3: TGTGCCAGCAGCTTAGCCGCGGGGCCCCGCTCCTACAATGAGCAGTTCTTC. V gene TRBV7-3 combines with J gene TRBJ2-1; possible D gene TRBD2, 6 bases. V lost 2 bases and J lost 0, with 14 bases in between. Germline CDR1 is SGHTA and CDR2 is FQGTGA. CDR3 length: 17 amino acids.